The sequence of this T cell receptor beta chain was determined in a study of blood T cell repertoires in COVID-19. Looking at the study overall: Whether acute or convalescent, the COVID-19 samples came from the United States, Italy and Spain. T cells, B-cell-depleted T cells, or PBMCs provided the cDNA or gDNA that served as material.

In the original analysis: Reference gene primer amplification gave nucleated cell count estimates. Produced via immunoSEQ multiplex PCR; TCRdb's table is partial and in-frame only. From that table come the V and J calls and clone size; the DNA was used to work out D and trimming. The table shows 95,000 to 100,000 clones, with roughly nine tenths occurring only once. The V end lost 7 bases, the J end lost 1 base, and 14 bases lay between the germline ends. The germline gives CDR1 SGHRS, CDR2 YFSETQ. The CDR3 has 14 residues. The chain links TRBV5-1 to TRBJ1-2; no clear D. This sequence originates from a man aged 45 to 65 with acute or convalescent COVID-19. Sequencing was carried out using peripheral blood. The DNA for the CDR3 is TGCGCCAGCTATGACATACGAATTAACTATGGCTACACCTTC. Its protein product is CASYDIRINYGYTF. The entire variable domain, with the rest obtained from reference TRBV5-1 and TRBJ1-2, is as follows: KAGVTQTPRYLIKTRGQQVTLSCSPISGHRSVSWYQQTPGQGLQFLFEYFSETQRNKGNFPGRFSGRQFSNSRSEMNVSTLELGDSALYLCASYDIRINYGYTFGSGTRLTVV.